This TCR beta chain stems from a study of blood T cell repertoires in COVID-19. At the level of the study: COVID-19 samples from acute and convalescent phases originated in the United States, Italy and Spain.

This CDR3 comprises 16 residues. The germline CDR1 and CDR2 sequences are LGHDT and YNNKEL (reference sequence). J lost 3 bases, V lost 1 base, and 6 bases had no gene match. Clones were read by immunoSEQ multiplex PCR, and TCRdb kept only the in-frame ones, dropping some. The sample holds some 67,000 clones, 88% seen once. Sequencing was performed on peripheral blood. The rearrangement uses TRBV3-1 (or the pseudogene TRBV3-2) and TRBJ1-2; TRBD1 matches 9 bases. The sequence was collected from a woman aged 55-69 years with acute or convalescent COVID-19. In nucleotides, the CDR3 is TGTGCCAGCAGCCAAGGGACAGGGGTCGCCGACTATGGCTACACCTTC. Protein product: CASSQGTGVADYGYTF.